This is a list of T cell receptor beta chains from one sample in a study of siplizumab effects on memory and regulatory T cells. Method: immunoSEQ multiplex PCR; TCRdb's copy keeps in-frame clones and lacks some. The sample lists around 82,000 clones, 93% occurring once. Sequenced material: CD8+ T cells sorted from blood. The receptors stem from a human donor in good health. Both conserved end residues are part of each CDR3. The D gene is left open where the match is weak. Part of the rows lack a size; the others show once, few, many or a class for expanded clones.

TRBJ1-5 | TRBV4-1 | - | once | 16 | CASSHQGLDSNQPQHF | TGCGCCAGCAGCCATCAGGGGCTGGATAGCAATCAGCCCCAGCATTTT
TRBJ1-2 | TRBV5-3 | TRBD1 | - | 14 | CASSWAGTGDRYTF | TGTGCCAGCAGCTGGGCCGGGACAGGGGATCGCTACACCTTC
TRBJ1-1 | TRBV29-1 | - | once | 12 | CSVGDSYSEAFF | TGCAGCGTGGGTGACAGTTATTCTGAAGCTTTCTTT
TRBJ2-5 | TRBV5-4 | - | - | 13 | CASAGIEVETQYF | TGTGCCAGCGCGGGGATTGAAGTCGAGACCCAGTACTTC
TRBJ2-1 | TRBV6-5 | TRBD2 | once | 15 | CASSYGLAGGYEQFF | TGTGCCAGCAGTTACGGGTTAGCGGGGGGCTATGAGCAGTTCTTC
TRBJ2-3 | TRBV7-8 | - | once | 16 | CASSSLLGGDADTQYF | TGTGCCAGCAGCTCCCTCTTGGGTGGGGATGCAGATACGCAGTATTTT
TRBJ2-3 | TRBV5-4 | TRBD1 | few | 16 | CASSPNPGQGEDTQYF | TGTGCCAGCAGCCCCAACCCGGGACAGGGTGAAGATACGCAGTATTTT
TRBJ2-3 | TRBV4-2 | - | - | 17 | CASSQGEQTHSTDTQYF | TGTGCCAGCAGCCAGGGGGAGCAGACTCACAGCACAGATACGCAGTATTTT
TRBJ1-6 | TRBV6-1 | TRBD1 | - | 14 | CASSEGTGGSPLHF | TGTGCCAGCAGTGAAGGTACAGGGGGATCACCCCTCCACTTT
TRBJ2-1 | TRBV7-7 | - | - | 15 | CASSADSISLNEQFF | TGTGCCAGCAGTGCGGATTCCATCTCTTTGAATGAGCAGTTCTTC
TRBJ1-4 | TRBV10-3 | - | - | 15 | CAISPSGEANEKLFF | TGTGCCATCAGCCCTTCAGGGGAGGCTAATGAAAAACTGTTTTTT
TRBJ1-2 | TRBV7-2 | TRBD1 | - | 16 | CASSLGTGQGGDGYTF | TGTGCCAGCAGCTTAGGAACTGGACAGGGGGGGGATGGCTACACCTTC
TRBJ2-5 | TRBV11-2 | TRBD2 | - | 16 | CASSLVERGGLETQYF | TGTGCCAGCAGCTTAGTGGAGCGGGGGGGCCTGGAGACCCAGTACTTC
TRBJ1-3 | TRBV19 | - | - | 18 | CASTSTGAGIPSGNTIYF | TGTGCCAGTACCAGTACGGGGGCAGGGATTCCCTCTGGAAACACCATATATTTT
TRBJ1-1 | TRBV7-3 | TRBD1 | - | 13 | CASSPGTGTEAFF | TGTGCCAGCAGCCCAGGGACAGGTACTGAAGCTTTCTTT
TRBJ2-3 | TRBV7-3 | - | - | 14 | CASRFRGTGDTQYF | TGTGCCAGCCGCTTTCGGGGCACGGGGGATACGCAGTATTTT
TRBJ1-1 | TRBV27 | - | - | 16 | CASRAGQGVTRTEAFF | TGTGCCAGCAGAGCGGGCCAAGGGGTCACGAGGACTGAAGCTTTCTTT
TRBJ2-3 | TRBV6-1 | TRBD2 | - | 16 | CASSELWLAGSDTQYF | TGTGCCAGCAGTGAACTGTGGCTAGCGGGTTCAGATACGCAGTATTTT
TRBJ2-5 | TRBV10-3 | - | - | 15 | CAISVVPNHQETQYF | TGTGCCATCAGTGTTGTACCAAATCACCAAGAGACCCAGTACTTC
TRBJ1-1 | TRBV7-9 | TRBD1 | - | 15 | CASSSPTGTDTEAFF | TGTGCCAGCAGCTCCCCGACAGGGACGGACACTGAAGCTTTCTTT
TRBJ2-5 | TRBV5-1 | - | - | 14 | CASSLGGQRETQYF | TGCGCCAGCAGCTTGGGCGGCCAGCGGGAGACCCAGTACTTC
TRBJ2-1 | TRBV6-5 | TRBD2 | - | 16 | CASSYSSAGGYNEQFF | TGTGCCAGCAGTTACTCGTCGGCGGGGGGATACAATGAGCAGTTCTTC
TRBJ2-7 | TRBV7-2 | - | - | 14 | CASSYRELAWEQYF | TGTGCCAGCAGCTACAGGGAATTAGCTTGGGAGCAGTACTTC
TRBJ1-1 | TRBV6-6 | TRBD1 | - | 14 | CASSGDRANTEAFF | TGTGCCAGCAGCGGGGACAGGGCGAACACTGAAGCTTTCTTT
TRBJ1-5 | TRBV19 | - | - | 12 | CASSIGFQPQHF | TGTGCCAGTAGTATAGGGTTCCAGCCCCAGCATTTT
TRBJ1-1 | TRBV7-2 | - | once | 13 | CASSFGGSTEAFF | TGTGCCAGCAGCTTCGGTGGTTCCACTGAAGCTTTCTTT
TRBJ2-7 | TRBV27 | - | once | 13 | CASSPQSSYEQYF | TGTGCCAGCAGCCCCCAGAGCTCCTACGAGCAGTACTTC
TRBJ2-1 | TRBV9 | - | - | 13 | CASSVVPNSEQFF | TGTGCCAGCAGCGTAGTCCCTAACAGTGAGCAGTTCTTC
TRBJ1-6 | TRBV4-2 | TRBD1 | few | 15 | CASSPGQGNNSPLHF | TGTGCCAGCAGCCCAGGACAGGGAAATAATTCACCCCTCCACTTT
TRBJ2-3 | TRBV7-3 | - | - | 14 | CASSSQPYTDTQYF | TGTGCCAGCAGCTCCCAACCTTACACAGATACGCAGTATTTT
TRBJ2-5 | TRBV7-9 | - | - | 13 | CASRRPGQETQYF | TGTGCCAGCCGACGTCCCGGTCAAGAGACCCAGTACTTC
TRBJ1-6 | TRBV27 | - | - | 16 | CASSLFRQPPNSPLHF | TGTGCCAGCAGTTTATTCCGACAGCCTCCTAATTCACCCCTCCACTTT
TRBJ2-3 | TRBV28 | - | - | 18 | CASSSPGVGEGDTDTQYF | TGTGCCAGCAGTTCACCAGGCGTGGGGGAAGGAGACACAGATACGCAGTATTTT
TRBJ1-5 | TRBV9 | TRBD1 | few | 15 | CASSVGAGGIQPQHF | TGTGCCAGCAGCGTAGGGGCAGGGGGTATTCAGCCCCAGCATTTT
TRBJ1-1 | TRBV27 | TRBD1 | - | 14 | CASSWTQGHTEAFF | TGTGCCAGCAGTTGGACACAGGGGCACACTGAAGCTTTCTTT
TRBJ1-6 | TRBV9 | - | few | 12 | CASSVLGGWRSF | TGTGCCAGCAGCGTGCTTGGAGGGTGGAGGAGCTTT
TRBJ2-5 | TRBV6-6 | TRBD2 | - | 14 | CASSRTSDQETQYF | TGTGCCAGCAGCCGAACTAGCGATCAAGAGACCCAGTACTTC
TRBJ2-5 | TRBV6-4 | - | - | 12 | CASNRYQETQYF | TGTGCCAGCAACCGCTACCAAGAGACCCAGTACTTC
TRBJ1-1 | TRBV11-1 | TRBD1 | - | 13 | CASRGQANTEAFF | TGTGCCAGCAGGGGACAGGCTAACACTGAAGCTTTCTTT
TRBJ1-5 | TRBV2 | TRBD1 | - | 16 | CASSEGPGQGGQPQHF | TGTGCCAGCAGTGAAGGCCCGGGACAGGGGGGTCAGCCCCAGCATTTT
TRBJ1-1 | TRBV11-2 | - | - | 14 | CASSLVTANTEAFF | TGTGCCAGCAGCTTAGTGACAGCGAACACTGAAGCTTTCTTT
TRBJ1-1 | TRBV7-9 | - | once | 14 | CASSAVLGGTEAFF | TGTGCCAGCTCAGCCGTGTTGGGGGGAACTGAAGCTTTCTTT
TRBJ2-7 | TRBV6-1 | - | - | 13 | CASSLQGVNEQYF | TGTGCCAGCAGTTTACAGGGTGTCAACGAGCAGTACTTC
TRBJ1-1 | TRBV7-3 | TRBD1 | - | 14 | CASSLGGGRTEAFF | TGTGCCAGCAGCTTAGGAGGGGGCCGGACTGAAGCTTTCTTT
TRBJ1-2 | TRBV11-2 | - | few | 15 | CASSLDWGFRGGYTF | TGTGCCAGCAGCTTAGATTGGGGGTTTCGGGGTGGCTACACCTTC
TRBJ1-1 | TRBV15 | TRBD1 | few | 15 | CATSSSRGEGPEAFF | TGTGCCACCAGCTCCAGCAGGGGGGAGGGGCCTGAAGCTTTCTTT